The 17 T cell receptor beta chains given below trace back to one sample, sequenced in a study of T cell responses to AZD1222 COVID-19 vaccine. Profiling relied on immunoSEQ multiplex PCR, and the TCRdb table lists in-frame clones only, not all of them. The profile shows roughly 160,000 clones, 94% of them singletons. The specimen was peripheral blood, collected on day 0 of AZD1222 vaccination. These receptors were collected from an adult in good health.

This rearrangement joins TRBV15 to TRBJ1-6; the D is unclear. The CDR3 is 13 amino acids. V was clipped by 1 base and J by 7 bases, with 5 bases between them. Per germline, CDR1 LNHNV and CDR2 YYDKDF (reference sequence). The chain's CDR3 is CATSRGRNSPLHF. For the CDR3, the DNA is TGTGCCACCAGCAGAGGCAGGAATTCACCCCTCCACTTT.

CDR3 protein: CASSLNPQGPYNEQFF. The CDR3 nucleotides are TGCGCCAGCAGCTTGAATCCACAGGGCCCCTACAATGAGCAGTTCTTC. This rearrangement joins TRBV5-1 to TRBJ2-1, with TRBD1 as a possible D gene (6 bases). The CDR3 contains 16 residues. The germline V and J ends were trimmed by 1 base and 2 bases, with 13 bases remaining between them. Per germline, CDR1 SGHRS and CDR2 YFSETQ.

The chain carries TRBV6-1 and TRBJ1-4, with D possibly matching TRBD1 (6 bases). This CDR3 spans 15 amino acids. V lost 1 base to trimming and J lost 8 bases, with 14 bases between them. Germline V lookup: CDR1 MNHNS, CDR2 SASEGT. The CDR3 nucleotides read TGTGCCAGCAGTGAAGAAGAGGACAGAACGGAAAAACTGTTTTTT. Its protein product is CASSEEEDRTEKLFF.

The count of this clone is one. The chain's CDR3 is CASSFLNLLAGGPGEQFF. For the CDR3, the DNA is TGTGCCAGCAGCTTTCTAAACCTACTAGCGGGAGGGCCGGGTGAGCAGTTCTTC. The V and J genes are TRBV7-3 and TRBJ2-1; 13 bases match TRBD2. The CDR3 is 18 residues long. With V trimmed by 3 bases and J by 9 bases, 14 bases remained unmatched. Germline loops: CDR1 SGHTA, CDR2 FQGTGA. Using reference TRBV7-3 and TRBJ2-1 for the parts outside the CDR3, the full variable domain is GAGVSQTPSNKVTEKGKYVELRCDPISGHTALYWYRQSLGQGPEFLIYFQGTGAADDSGLPNDRFFAVRPEGSVSTLKIQRTERGDSAVYLCASSFLNLLAGGPGEQFFGPGTRLTVL.

This clone was picked up one time. The gene calls are TRBV6-2 or TRBV6-3 and TRBJ1-6, with a tentative D call TRBD1 (6 bases). The CDR3 runs 18 residues. Germline CDR1 MNHEY, CDR2 SVGEGT. The germline V and J ends were trimmed by 0 bases and 7 bases, with 19 bases remaining between them. In DNA, the CDR3 is TGTGCCAGCAGTTACTCGGAGGCCAGGGGTGGTAGGAATTCACCCCTCCACTTT. This gives the protein CASSYSEARGGRNSPLHF.

This clone was detected once. This sequence joins TRBV5-5 and TRBJ1-4; 11 nucleotides align to TRBD1. The germline V gene encodes CDR1 SGHKS and CDR2 YYEKEE (reference sequence). Trimming removed 0 bases from V and 8 bases from J; junction bases left unmatched: 3. The CDR3 extends over 15 amino acids. CDR3 residues: CASSLDRTGGEKLFF. For the CDR3, the DNA is TGTGCCAGCAGCTTGGATCGGACAGGGGGCGAAAAACTGTTTTTT.

The chain is built from TRBV19 and TRBJ1-6, with TRBD1 as a possible D gene (5 bases). The CDR3 has 14 residues. V was trimmed by 5 bases and J by 10 bases, leaving 15 bases between them. The germline CDR1 and CDR2 sequences are LNHDA and SQIVND (reference sequence). CDR3 nucleotides: TGTGCCAGTAGTTTCGACAGAGGCAGGTCACCCCTCCACTTT. It encodes CASSFDRGRSPLHF.

This clone has only one observation. V usage is TRBV5-1 and J usage is TRBJ2-7, with D possibly TRBD1 on 6 matching bases. V was cut by 4 bases and J by 3 bases, with 11 bases left in between. From germline, CDR1 is SGHRS and CDR2 YFSETQ. The CDR3 length is 13 residues. The CDR3 nucleotides read TGCGCCAGCAGCCTCCAGGACAGCTACGAGCAGTACTTC. This codes for CASSLQDSYEQYF.

The CDR3 region is CSVEGGQGNEQFF. In DNA, the CDR3 is TGCAGCGTTGAAGGGGGCCAGGGCAATGAGCAGTTCTTC. The chain combines TRBV29-1 with TRBJ2-1; tentative D call: TRBD1 (5 bases). Trimming shortened V by 1 base and J by 6 bases, and 10 bases separated the two germline ends. CDR1 is SQVTM, CDR2 ANQGSEA, per germline. The CDR3 consists of 13 residues.

The chain links TRBV7-2 to TRBJ2-7; D gene unclear. Germline V gives CDR1 SGHTA, CDR2 FQGNSA. The V gene lost 4 bases and the J gene lost 0 bases, with 13 bases spanning the gap. This CDR3 contains 15 residues. DNA for the CDR3: TGTGCCAGCAGCTACGGGTCCCCAAGCTCCTACGAGCAGTACTTC. As protein: CASSYGSPSSYEQYF.

This chain connects TRBV28 to TRBJ1-1, with D possibly TRBD1 on 6 matching bases. This CDR3 contains 14 residues. V lost 6 bases, J lost 5 bases, and 16 bases lay in between. The V gene's germline CDR1 is MDHEN and CDR2 SYDVKM. The CDR3 nucleotides are TGTGCCAGCAGACTAGACAGGTTTGGGACTGAAGCTTTCTTT. Amino acids: CASRLDRFGTEAFF.

The chain couples TRBV27 to TRBJ1-1; D gene unclear. The ends were cut back, 8 bases at V and 2 bases at J, with 12 bases in the middle. This CDR3 spans 13 amino acids. Germline values: CDR1 MNHEY, CDR2 SMNVEV (reference sequence). The CDR3, as DNA: TGTGCCAGCGGCGACCGACTTAACACTGAAGCTTTCTTT. The encoded protein is CASGDRLNTEAFF.

The chain joins TRBV19 to TRBJ2-1, with TRBD1 as a possible D gene (5 bases). In germline, CDR1 is LNHDA, CDR2 SQIVND (reference sequence). V lost 5 bases and J 8 bases, leaving 13 bases between the germline ends. The CDR3 extends over 13 amino acids. CDR3 DNA sequence: TGTGCCAGTAGTCGCAGGGTTGGTGATGAGCAGTTCTTC. Protein sequence: CASSRRVGDEQFF.

This rearrangement joins TRBV27 to TRBJ2-5; D unclear. CDR1 is MNHEY and CDR2 is SMNVEV in the germline V gene (reference sequence). V lost 3 bases and J lost 0, with 5 bases in between. The CDR3 length is 13 residues. CDR3 DNA: TGTGCCAGCAGTTTCCGGGACCAAGAGACCCAGTACTTC. Its translation: CASSFRDQETQYF.

The V call is TRBV2, the J call TRBJ2-3, with a weak D call TRBD1 (5 bases). Germline V gives CDR1 SNHLY, CDR2 FYNNEI. The CDR3 contains 12 residues. Trimming cost V 6 bases and J 4 bases, with 8 bases left between them. CDR3 bases: TGTGCCAGCAGGCTGGGGCCAGATACGCAGTATTTT. It is translated as CASRLGPDTQYF.

The chain recombines TRBV28 with TRBJ2-7; D unclear. CDR1 is MDHEN and CDR2 is SYDVKM in the germline V gene. V gave up 5 bases and J gave up 5 bases, with 16 bases separating them. The CDR3 runs to 14 residues. CDR3 sequence (DNA): TGTGCCAGCAGTCCGAGGCCCATTACGGACGAGCAGTACTTC. The encoded protein is CASSPRPITDEQYF. Complete variable domain (other parts from reference TRBV28 and TRBJ2-7): DVKVTQSSRYLVKRTGEKVFLECVQDMDHENMFWYRQDPGLGLRLIYFSYDVKMKEKGDIPEGYSVSREKKERFSLILESASTNQTSMYLCASSPRPITDEQYFGPGTRLTVT.

The chain joins TRBV3-1 (or the pseudogene TRBV3-2) to TRBJ2-4; D ambiguous. V was clipped by 1 base and J by 3 bases, with 22 bases between them. The CDR3 runs to 19 residues. Germline V gene lookup returns CDR1 LGHDT and CDR2 YNNKEL (reference sequence). CDR3 sequence reads: CASSQVERYSLSGKNIQYF. The CDR3, as DNA: TGTGCCAGCAGCCAAGTGGAAAGATACTCACTTTCGGGCAAAAACATTCAGTACTTC.